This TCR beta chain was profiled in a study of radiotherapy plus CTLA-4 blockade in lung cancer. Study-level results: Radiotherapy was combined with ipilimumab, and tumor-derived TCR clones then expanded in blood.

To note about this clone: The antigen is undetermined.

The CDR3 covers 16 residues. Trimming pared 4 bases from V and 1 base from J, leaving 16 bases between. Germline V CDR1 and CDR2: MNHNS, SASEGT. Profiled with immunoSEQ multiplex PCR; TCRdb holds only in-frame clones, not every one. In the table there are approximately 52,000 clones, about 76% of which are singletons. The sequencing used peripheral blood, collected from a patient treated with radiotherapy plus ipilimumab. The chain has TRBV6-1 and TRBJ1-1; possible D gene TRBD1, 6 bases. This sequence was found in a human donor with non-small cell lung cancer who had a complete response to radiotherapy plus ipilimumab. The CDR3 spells CASSARGGARNTEAFF. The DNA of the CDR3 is TGTGCCAGCAGTGCTCGTGGGGGGGCGCGGAACACTGAAGCTTTCTTT.